These T cell receptor beta chains were read from a single sample in a study of T cell responses to AZD1222 COVID-19 vaccine. Produced via immunoSEQ multiplex PCR; TCRdb's table is partial and in-frame only. The data contain more than 95,000 clones, approximately 88% of them singletons. The specimen was peripheral blood, collected on day 0 of AZD1222 vaccination. The receptor set was obtained from an adult in good health. CDR3s include the opening cysteine and the closing phenylalanine or tryptophan. A D gene is named only where the DNA matches it firmly. Clone size appears in some rows only: once, few, many, or a class for an expanded clone.

j_gene	abundance	v_gene	len	d_gene	CDR3aa	CDR3nt
TRBJ1-3	-	TRBV11-2	14	-	CASSLDGGRNTIYF	TGTGCCAGCAGCTTAGACGGGGGTAGAAACACCATATATTTT
TRBJ2-7	-	TRBV18	16	TRBD2	CASSPPASGQAYEQYF	TGTGCCAGCTCACCACCCGCTAGCGGGCAGGCCTACGAGCAGTACTTC
TRBJ1-5	-	TRBV6-6	12	-	CASRQLGQPQHF	TGTGCCAGCAGACAACTAGGGCAGCCCCAGCATTTT
TRBJ1-1	once	TRBV12-3/TRBV12-4	13	-	CASSTEANTEAFF	TGTGCCAGCAGCACAGAAGCTAACACTGAAGCTTTCTTT
TRBJ2-2	-	TRBV5-1	14	-	CASSLNPGAGELFF	TGCGCCAGCAGCTTGAATCCAGGGGCCGGGGAGCTGTTTTTT
TRBJ2-5	once	TRBV3-1/TRBV3-2	12	-	CASSQAVGSWDF	TGTGCCAGCAGCCAAGCCGTAGGTAGCTGGGACTTC
TRBJ2-2	-	TRBV9	13	-	CASSDRDTGELFF	TGTGCCAGCAGCGACAGGGATACCGGGGAGCTGTTTTTT
TRBJ1-2	-	TRBV5-1	13	-	CASSLAVPYGYTF	TGCGCCAGCAGCTTGGCCGTCCCTTATGGCTACACCTTC
TRBJ2-7	-	TRBV6-5	14	TRBD2	CASSFGTSGYEQYF	TGTGCCAGCAGTTTCGGGACTAGCGGCTACGAGCAGTACTTC
TRBJ2-2	-	TRBV5-1	15	TRBD1	CASSYQGVDTGELFF	TGCGCCAGCAGTTATCAGGGGGTGGACACCGGGGAGCTGTTTTTT
TRBJ2-2	-	TRBV19	18	TRBD1	CASSNPGQGAANTGELFF	TGTGCCAGTAGTAATCCGGGACAGGGGGCCGCGAACACCGGGGAGCTGTTTTTT
TRBJ2-7	-	TRBV5-4	15	-	CASSRLEARTHEQYF	TGTGCCAGCAGCCGGCTGGAGGCTAGGACCCACGAGCAGTACTTC